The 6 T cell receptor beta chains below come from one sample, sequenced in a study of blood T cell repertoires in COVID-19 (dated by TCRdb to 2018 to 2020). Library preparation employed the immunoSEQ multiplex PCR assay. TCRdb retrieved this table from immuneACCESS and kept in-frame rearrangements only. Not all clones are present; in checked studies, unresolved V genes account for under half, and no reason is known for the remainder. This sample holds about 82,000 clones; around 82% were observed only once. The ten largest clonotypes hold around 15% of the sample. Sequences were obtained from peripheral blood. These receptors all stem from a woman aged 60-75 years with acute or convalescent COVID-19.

For the CDR3, the DNA is TGTGCCAGCAGTTTGGACAGGGGGCTAGGTAGTACTGAAGCTTTCTTT. Amino acids: CASSLDRGLGSTEAFF. This rearrangement joins TRBV7-9 to TRBJ1-1, with 11 bases fitting TRBD1. V was clipped by 6 bases and J by 5 bases; unmatched bases: 11. CDR3 length: 16 residues. Germline V lookup: CDR1 SEHNR, CDR2 FQNEAQ (reference sequence).

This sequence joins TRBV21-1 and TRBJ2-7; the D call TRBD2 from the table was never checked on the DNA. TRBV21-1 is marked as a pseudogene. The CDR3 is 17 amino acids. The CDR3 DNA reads TGTGCCAGCAGCAAAGCGACGGGGGGGGCCACCCAATACGAGCAGTACTTC. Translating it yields CASSKATGGATQYEQYF.

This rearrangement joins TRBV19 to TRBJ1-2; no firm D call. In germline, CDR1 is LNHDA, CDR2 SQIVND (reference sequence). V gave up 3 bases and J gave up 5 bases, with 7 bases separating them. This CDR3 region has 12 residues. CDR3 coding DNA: TGTGCCAGTAGTATTGGAGAATATGGCTACACCTTC. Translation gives CASSIGEYGYTF.

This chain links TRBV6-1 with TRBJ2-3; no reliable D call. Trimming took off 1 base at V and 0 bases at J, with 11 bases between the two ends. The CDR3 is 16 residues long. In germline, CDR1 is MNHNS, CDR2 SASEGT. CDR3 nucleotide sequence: TGTGCCAGCAGTGAAGTGGGCTTAAGGAGCACAGATACGCAGTATTTT. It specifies CASSEVGLRSTDTQYF.

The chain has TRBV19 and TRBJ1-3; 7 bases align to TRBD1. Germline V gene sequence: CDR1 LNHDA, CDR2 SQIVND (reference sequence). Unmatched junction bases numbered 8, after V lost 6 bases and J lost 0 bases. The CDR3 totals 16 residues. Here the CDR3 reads CASRQGQVNSGNTIYF. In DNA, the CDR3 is TGTGCCAGTAGACAAGGACAGGTGAACTCTGGAAACACCATATATTTT.

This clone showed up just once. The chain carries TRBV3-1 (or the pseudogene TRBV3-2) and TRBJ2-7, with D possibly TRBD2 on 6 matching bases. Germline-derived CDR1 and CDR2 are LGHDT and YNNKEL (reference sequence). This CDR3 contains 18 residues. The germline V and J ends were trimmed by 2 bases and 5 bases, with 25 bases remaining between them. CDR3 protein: CASSQYTRGVGSSHEQYF. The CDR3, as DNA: TGTGCCAGCAGCCAATACACGCGTGGCGTCGGGAGTTCGCACGAGCAGTACTTC.